Reported below is one T cell receptor beta chain. Its antigen remains unknown. This PCR relied on a set of 60 Vbeta primers and 13 Jbeta primers. The repertoire was sequenced with immunoSEQ multiplex PCR; TCRdb's copy has only in-frame clones and lacks some. The data contain over 90,000 clones, approximately 74% of them singletons. These data are taken from a study of cytomegalovirus exposure and HLA in healthy donors. Study-wide results and limits: V- and J-gene trimming of TCR beta was linked (in a later analysis) to a missense DCLRE1C variant.

The CDR3 is made up of 12 amino acids. Germline assignment: CDR1 GTSNPN and CDR2 SVGIG (reference sequence). The V end lost 4 bases, the J end lost 2 bases, and 9 bases lay between the germline ends. This sequence joins TRBV30 and TRBJ2-7; a possible D gene is TRBD2 (6 bases). The receptor was derived from a woman aged 70 to 79 in good health and CMV-seropositive. The sample taken for sequencing was PBMCs. This CDR3 reads CAWMGGPYEQYF. The CDR3, as DNA: TGTGCCTGGATGGGGGGACCCTACGAGCAGTACTTC. Complete variable domain (other parts from reference TRBV30 and TRBJ2-7): SQTIHQWPATLVQPVGSPLSLECTVEGTSNPNLYWYRQAAGRGLQLLFYSVGIGQISSEVPQNLSASRPQDRQFILSSKKLLLSDSGFYLCAWMGGPYEQYFGPGTRLTVT.